Many counts were recorded for the clone carrying this T cell receptor beta chain. This specimen belongs to a study of blood T cell repertoires in COVID-19. Study information: Samples of COVID-19 (acute and convalescent) were obtained from the United States, Italy and Spain. PBMCs, B-cell-depleted T cells, or T cells were the source of the cDNA or gDNA that made up the material.

Original processing methods: Estimates of nucleated cell counts were drawn from the amplification of reference gene primers. Sequencing was performed with immunoSEQ multiplex PCR; in TCRdb, only in-frame clones are kept and a portion is missing. For V, J and clone size, that table is used; D and trimming come from the DNA. The table shows fewer than 150,000 clones, with approximately 70% occurring only once. V was pared by 6 bases and J by 0 bases, with 6 bases of the junction left unmatched. Germline V lookup: CDR1 SNHLY, CDR2 FYNNEI. The CDR3 has 15 amino acids. The V gene is TRBV2, the J gene TRBJ1-1; 8 bases map to TRBD1. Sequencing input: peripheral blood. The receptor was derived from a human donor with acute or convalescent COVID-19. The donor label of this sample is uncertain. The CDR3: CASSDNRGMNTEAFF. CDR3 nucleotide sequence: TGTGCCAGCAGCGACAACAGGGGGATGAACACTGAAGCTTTCTTT.